The 4 T cell receptor beta chains listed next were all sequenced from one sample in a study of shared clonotypes between healthy human individuals (dated by TCRdb to 2020 to 2022). Library preparation employed the immunoSEQ multiplex PCR assay. TCRdb limited this immuneACCESS table to in-frame rearrangements with V and J called. A share of clones is missing; checked studies link under half to unresolved V genes, and the rest is unexplained. Recorded for this sample are hundreds of thousands of clones; around 86% of them occurred a single time. Under 20% of the sample rests with the top ten. Input material: memory CD8+ T cells sorted from blood. This specimen's cell subset or site label, per the study, means: CD45RO+ cells pooled with CCR7-negative TemRA cells. The receptors originated from a man aged 18 to 30 in good health.

The chain links TRBV5-6 to TRBJ1-2; D perhaps matches TRBD1 (6 bases). V lost 6 bases to trimming and J lost 8 bases, with 11 bases between them. The CDR3 extends over 11 amino acids. The germline gives CDR1 SGHDT, CDR2 YYEEEE. CDR3 region: CASTEGEGYTF. DNA for the CDR3: TGTGCCAGCACAGAGGGGGAGGGCTACACCTTC.

About this clone: This probably arose from a read error, given a far larger clone one base away. V gene TRBV9 combines with J gene TRBJ2-2; 9 nucleotides agree with TRBD2. V shed 0 bases and J 3 bases; nucleotides not matched to a gene: 6. The germline CDR1 and CDR2 sequences are SGDLS and YYNGEE. This CDR3 is 17 amino acids long. CDR3 bases: TGTGCCAGCAGCGTAGTCCATATAGCGGGAGACACCGGGGAGCTGTTTTTT. Amino acid sequence: CASSVVHIAGDTGELFF.

In the case of this clone: A far larger clone is one nucleotide away, so this likely arose from a read error. The chain uses TRBV13 and TRBJ2-5, with 11 bases lining up with TRBD2. Trimming took 3 bases from V and 3 from J; bases not matched to a gene: 0. This CDR3 has 14 residues. Germline CDR1 PRHDT, CDR2 FYEKMQ (reference sequence). CDR3 sequence reads: CASSLGLAEETQYF. CDR3 sequence (DNA): TGTGCCAGCAGCTTGGGACTAGCGGAAGAGACCCAGTACTTC.

The table lists this clone with a few counts. The chain employs TRBV4-2 and TRBJ1-6; D gene ambiguous. V gave up 1 base and J gave up 10 bases, with 8 bases separating them. CDR1 LGHNA and CDR2 YNFKEQ come from the germline V gene. The CDR3 has 13 residues. The CDR3 spells CASSQVAGSPLHF. For the CDR3, the DNA is TGTGCCAGCAGCCAAGTTGCAGGATCACCCCTCCACTTT.